This T cell receptor (beta chain) was identified in a study of blood T cell repertoires in COVID-19. Germline lookup yields CDR1 KGHDR and CDR2 SFDVKD. This CDR3 region has 15 residues. J lost 7 bases, V lost 2 bases, and 6 bases had no gene match. Assay used: immunoSEQ multiplex PCR; TCRdb lists only in-frame clones, some missing. There are about 180,000 clones in the sample; about 82% occur only once, and around 8.6% lies in the top ten. Material for sequencing was PBMCs or T cells enriched from blood (not recorded which). The receptor was derived from a woman in her 30s who had recovered from COVID-19. The V call is TRBV24-1, the J call TRBJ2-1, with 8 bases identical to TRBD2. The CDR3 protein is CATSDSGLAYNEQFF. The CDR3 DNA follows: TGTGCCACCAGTGATTCCGGACTAGCTTATAATGAGCAGTTCTTC.